This T cell receptor (beta chain) was identified in a study of blood T cell repertoires in COVID-19 (dated by TCRdb to 2018 to 2021). The study in broad terms: Collaborator samples came from the United States, Italy and Spain and covered acute and convalescent phases of COVID-19. The material from the prospective study consisted of cDNA or gDNA derived from T cells, B-cell-depleted T cells, or PBMCs. Deeply sampled blood TCRbeta repertoires from subjects exposed to, actively infected with, or recovered from COVID-19 were included in the dataset. The repertoires were released in a freely available public database meant as a resource for research on the immune response to SARS-CoV-2. Samples were obtained from the ongoing ImmuneRACE study (first 160 participants) and from roughly 1,300 subjects provided by 6 global collaborators. Sample metadata almost always included a de-identified subject ID, COVID-19 status, age in years and sex. Where HLA class I and class II types were available, the types were taken from metadata supplied by the sample provider, not from assay-based typing. General findings and caveats noted by the study authors: The amount of clinical and demographic metadata varied by source and participant and was provided uncurated.

This clone appeared once. Its antigen is currently not known. One base away there is no much larger clone; base qualities are not given. TCRbeta CDR3 regions were amplified from genomic DNA using the immunoSEQ Assay, a bias-controlled multiplex PCR. As for the original processing: The number of nucleated cells in each sample was estimated by amplification of reference gene primers within the assay. Sequence reads were collapsed and filtered to measure the absolute abundance of every unique TCRbeta CDR3 rearrangement. For each sample, productive Simpson clonality was calculated as the square root of Simpson's diversity index across productive rearrangements. TCRdb retrieved this table from immuneACCESS and kept in-frame rearrangements only. Not all clones are present; in checked studies, unresolved V genes account for under half, and no reason is known for the remainder. D and trimming were read from the DNA, whereas the V and J calls and clone size are those reported in that table. The sample table lists approximately 85,000 clones, approximately 89% of them with a count of one. Roughly 2.1% of the sample rests with the top ten.

Each collaborating institution followed its own protocols to collect whole blood in K2EDTA tubes. For TCRbeta analysis, collaborators shipped samples in one of three forms: frozen whole blood, isolated PBMCs, or DNA extracted from either of those sample types. In the germline V gene, CDR1 corresponds to SNHLY and CDR2 to FYNNEI. V is pared back by 2 bases and J by 4 bases, with 14 bases lying between the germline termini. From the cysteine through the phenylalanine, the CDR3 covers 15 amino acids. Just CDR3 DNA is preserved here, 45 bases in frame from base 1. The chain joins TRBV2 to TRBJ1-1, with the D gene call left open. This receptor was taken from a man between 45 and 60 years old with acute or convalescent COVID-19. Sample: peripheral blood. The nucleotide sequence reads TGTGCCAGCAGTGAAAAGGAGTTTCGGGGCACTGAAGCTTTCTTT. Protein translation: CASSEKEFRGTEAFF.